The clone carrying this TCR beta chain is medium-sized. What it binds is not known. This record comes from a study of T-cell reconstitution after alpha-beta-depleted transplantation in children. Study-level points and caveats: After one year, T-cell counts and TCRbeta diversity mostly came from new T cells. It was reported that alpha-beta T cells came from several hundred expanded graft clones (about two months after transplant).

During its preparation, the TCRbeta library received unique molecular identifiers. MiXCR, applied by TCRdb to the PCR reads, yields one record per CDR3 protein. The sample includes about 440,000 distinct CDR3 sequences, roughly 43% seen only once; the top ten take 25% to 30%. This clonotype was obtained from a girl aged 2 to 9 with aplastic anemia, due to receive a stem cell transplant. The material was PBMCs, obtained before TCRalphabeta/CD19-depleted stem cell transplant.

In nucleotides, the CDR3 is TGTGCCAGCACCCCGAACGAGGGTTGGGAGACCCAGTACTTC. Translated, it gives CASTPNEGWETQYF. The gene calls are TRBV6-5 and TRBJ2-5; maybe TRBD2 (5 bases). Per germline, CDR1 MNHEY and CDR2 SVGAGI. The CDR3 covers 14 residues. Trimming removed 7 bases at V and 5 bases at J, with 17 bases between.